Below are 23 T cell receptor beta chains sequenced from a single sample in a study of T cells in Graves' hyperthyroidism and ophthalmopathy. The investigators amplified TCR beta CDR3 regions from RNA transcripts. The study used the HTBI primer set for a first-round RT-PCR of the TCR CDR3. TCRdb reprocessed the multiplex PCR reads via MiXCR and lists one record per CDR3 protein. The sample consists of 360,000 or so distinct CDR3 sequences, about 18% of them appearing once. The sequencing input was blood. These TCRs come from a young woman with Graves' hyperthyroidism.

V and J are TRBV6-2 or TRBV6-3 and TRBJ1-1, with D tentatively TRBD1 (6 bases). Germline V gene lookup returns CDR1 MNHEY and CDR2 SVGEGT. The CDR3 contains 15 residues. V lost 7 bases and J lost 0, with 15 bases in between. CDR3 residues: CASKTQGLLNTEAFF. CDR3 in DNA: TGTGCCAGCAAAACACAGGGACTCTTGAACACTGAAGCTTTCTTT.

This clonotype was recorded a few times. The chain recombines TRBV7-2 with TRBJ1-1; TRBD1 agrees at 10 bases. V dropped 6 bases and J dropped 2; count of bases not matched to a gene: 3. Germline CDR1 is SGHTA and CDR2 is FQGNSA. This CDR3 has 14 amino acids. The chain's CDR3 is CASRRDRGNTEAFF. CDR3 coding DNA: TGTGCCAGCAGACGGGACAGGGGCAACACTGAAGCTTTCTTT.

DNA of the CDR3: TGTGCCACCAGCAGAGGAAGGGTAGAAGGCTACACCTTC. Amino acid sequence: CATSRGRVEGYTF. This chain connects TRBV15 to TRBJ1-2; no definite D call. V was trimmed by 1 base and J by 8 bases, leaving 11 bases between them. The CDR3 loop spans 13 amino acids. The germline CDR1 and CDR2 sequences are LNHNV and YYDKDF (reference sequence).

This clonotype was recorded at least ten times. This chain uses TRBV20-1 with TRBJ2-7, with D perhaps matching TRBD1 (6 bases). CDR1 is DFQATT and CDR2 is SNEGSKA in the germline V gene (reference sequence). The ends were cut back, 0 bases at V and 3 bases at J, with 15 bases in the middle. The CDR3 spans 15 residues. DNA for the CDR3: TGCAGTGCTAGAGAAACAGGGTCCTACCGCTACGAGCAGTACTTC. It codes for CSARETGSYRYEQYF.

This chain links TRBV20-1 with TRBJ2-5; 8 bases agree with TRBD2. V shed 1 base and J 5 bases; nucleotides not matched to a gene: 6. From germline, CDR1 is DFQATT and CDR2 SNEGSKA (reference sequence). The CDR3 contains 14 residues. The CDR3 is CSARVSGDEETQYF. DNA for the CDR3: TGCAGTGCTAGAGTTAGCGGGGATGAGGAGACCCAGTACTTC.

There are many counts of this clonotype. This sequence joins TRBV28 and TRBJ1-2; D is unresolved. The CDR3 has 12 residues. Germline lookup yields CDR1 MDHEN and CDR2 SYDVKM. Trimming pared 4 bases from V and 4 bases from J, leaving 7 bases between. DNA of the CDR3: TGTGCCAGCAGTTCCCATATCTATGGCTACACCTTC. Translated, it gives CASSSHIYGYTF.

About this clonotype: A much bigger clone sits one base away, suggesting this may be a read error. V and J are TRBV5-5 and TRBJ2-5; tentatively, D is TRBD2 (5 bases). CDR3 size: 16 residues. Germline CDR1 SGHKS, CDR2 YYEKEE (reference sequence). The CDR3 DNA follows: TGTGCCAGCAGCGCAAGACTATGGCTACTCAAAGAGGCCCAGTACTTC. Translating gives CASSARLWLLKEAQYF.

There are many counts of this clonotype. J is TRBJ2-2 and V is TRBV5-1; 7 bases are shared with TRBD2. CDR3 size: 16 residues. Per germline, CDR1 SGHRS and CDR2 YFSETQ. V gave up 1 base and J gave up 0 bases; unmatched junction bases: 3. The CDR3 protein is CASSLNLAANTGELFF. CDR3 nucleotides: TGCGCCAGCAGCTTGAATCTAGCGGCGAACACCGGGGAGCTGTTTTTT.

This clonotype has just a few counts. This chain links TRBV14 with TRBJ1-2; D gene unclear. Germline V gene sequence: CDR1 SGHDN, CDR2 FVKESK. V dropped 0 bases and J dropped 0 bases, with 11 bases sitting between them. CDR3 length: 16 residues. The CDR3 sequence is CASSQDWAHPNYGYTF. CDR3 sequence (DNA): TGTGCCAGCAGCCAAGATTGGGCGCATCCTAACTATGGCTACACCTTC.

The chain carries TRBV18 and TRBJ2-7, with D unresolved. Germline values: CDR1 KGHSH, CDR2 LQKENI. V gave up 3 bases and J gave up 1 base, with 7 bases separating them. The CDR3 covers 13 residues. The CDR3 DNA reads TGTGCCAGCTCACCCACTGTATCCTACGAGCAGTACTTC. Protein product: CASSPTVSYEQYF.

This clonotype was counted only a few times. V usage is TRBV14 and J usage is TRBJ2-2, with D maybe TRBD1 (5 bases). The CDR3 has 16 residues. V lost 1 base, J lost 4 bases, and 13 bases lay in between. Germline V gives CDR1 SGHDN, CDR2 FVKESK. The CDR3, as DNA: TGTGCCAGCAGCCAAGCGGCAGGGTTGGTCACCGGGGAGCTGTTTTTT. This sequence encodes CASSQAAGLVTGELFF.

This clonotype was seen ten or more times. The rearrangement links TRBV6-5 to TRBJ2-7; maybe TRBD1 (6 bases). V gave up 8 bases and J gave up 6 bases, with 23 bases separating them. The germline V gene has CDR1 MNHEY and CDR2 SVGAGI. This CDR3 is 15 amino acids long. CDR3 protein: CASARQRQVFGEQYF. The CDR3 DNA reads TGTGCCAGCGCCCGGCAGCGACAGGTCTTTGGCGAGCAGTACTTC.

Ten or more counts support this clonotype. The chain links TRBV5-1 to TRBJ1-5; D unclear. V lost 4 bases, J lost 3 bases, and 8 bases lay in between. The CDR3 contains 13 residues. Germline assignment: CDR1 SGHRS and CDR2 YFSETQ. CDR3 protein: CASSMEPNQPQHF. The CDR3 DNA follows: TGCGCCAGCAGCATGGAGCCCAATCAGCCCCAGCATTTT.

This clonotype was detected ten times or more. This chain links TRBV12-3 or TRBV12-4 with TRBJ1-5; 8 bases fit TRBD1. The CDR3 spans 15 residues. The J segment lost 6 bases and the V segment lost 5 bases, leaving 9 bases of the junction unmatched. DNA for the CDR3: TGTGCCAGCAGTCTCCGCCAGGGGGCTGCTCAGCCCCAGCATTTT. Translated, it gives CASSLRQGAAQPQHF.

The chain carries TRBV5-1 and TRBJ1-1, with D hard to call. The CDR3 length is 15 residues. V lost 3 bases and J 0 bases, leaving 12 bases between the germline ends. Germline values: CDR1 SGHRS, CDR2 YFSETQ. CDR3 sequence (DNA): TGCGCCAGCAGCTCCCTTGGAGGGATGAACACTGAAGCTTTCTTT. Translation gives CASSSLGGMNTEAFF.

This clonotype has more than one count but fewer than ten. The CDR3 is CAWSGVAGGITDTQYF. CDR3 coding DNA: TGTGCCTGGAGTGGGGTAGCGGGGGGTATCACAGATACGCAGTATTTT. The V gene is TRBV30, the J gene TRBJ2-3; TRBD2 matches 10 bases. Per germline, CDR1 GTSNPN and CDR2 SVGIG (reference sequence). After removal of 1 base from V and 2 bases from J, the junction contained 6 bases not matched to a gene. This CDR3 comprises 16 residues.

This clonotype has ten or more counts. The gene calls are TRBV7-2 and TRBJ1-1, with TRBD1 matching over 8 bases. The germline CDR1 and CDR2 sequences are SGHTA and FQGNSA. This CDR3 spans 12 amino acids. V lost 5 bases to trimming and J lost 7 bases; unmatched junction nucleotides: 3. The CDR3 nucleotides are TGTGCCAGCAGCCGAGACAGGGGTGAAGCTTTCTTT. Amino acid sequence: CASSRDRGEAFF.

This clonotype occurred many times. The J gene is TRBJ2-7, the V gene TRBV6-1; D perhaps matches TRBD1 (7 bases). Between the trimmed V and J ends, which lost 0 bases and 3 bases, there was a span of 15 bases. The CDR3 covers 16 residues. Germline V lookup: CDR1 MNHNS, CDR2 SASEGT. The CDR3: CASSEARGTAYYEQYF. Written as DNA, the CDR3 is TGTGCCAGCAGTGAAGCGCGCGGGACAGCCTACTACGAGCAGTACTTC.

The genes are TRBV12-3 or TRBV12-4 and TRBJ1-1; D unclear. Trimming took off 5 bases at V and 6 bases at J, with 16 bases between the two ends. The CDR3 is 14 amino acids. This CDR3 reads CASSPRHGDAEAFF. CDR3 DNA sequence: TGTGCCAGCAGTCCCCGGCACGGGGATGCTGAAGCTTTCTTT.

The chain joins TRBV6-2 or TRBV6-3 to TRBJ2-7; D gene ambiguous. The CDR3 sequence is 12 residues long. V was pared by 6 bases and J by 3 bases, with 9 bases between. Germline-derived CDR1 and CDR2 are MNHEY and SVGEGT. CDR3 loop: CASRREYYEQYF. Here the CDR3 DNA reads TGTGCCAGCAGACGCGAATACTACGAGCAGTACTTC.

This clonotype has a count of ten or more. The chain is built from TRBV4-1 and TRBJ1-1, with a possible D match to TRBD1 (6 bases). CDR3 length: 17 amino acids. V was clipped by 2 bases and J by 9 bases, with 25 bases between them. The germline CDR1 and CDR2 sequences are MGHRA and YSYEKL. CDR3 region: CASSQPRGTGTIKKAFF. The DNA for the CDR3 is TGCGCCAGCAGCCAACCCCGGGGAACAGGGACAATTAAAAAAGCTTTCTTT.

This clonotype was counted many times. CDR3 residues: CSARQGGNTIYF. In DNA form, the CDR3 reads TGCAGTGCTAGACAGGGCGGAAACACCATATATTTT. V and J are TRBV20-1 and TRBJ1-3; D perhaps matches TRBD1 (5 bases). In germline, CDR1 is DFQATT, CDR2 SNEGSKA (reference sequence). The CDR3 is made up of 12 amino acids. Between the trimmed V and J ends, which lost 2 bases and 4 bases, there was a span of 6 bases.

This clonotype occurred many times. V usage is TRBV12-3 or TRBV12-4 and J usage is TRBJ1-1; D is undetermined. This CDR3 is built from 12 residues. V gave up 6 bases and J gave up 6 bases, with 11 bases separating them. CDR3 sequence: CASRRGGSEAFF. Here the CDR3 DNA reads TGTGCCAGCAGGAGAGGAGGGTCTGAAGCTTTCTTT.